A single sample is the source of the 22 T cell receptor beta chains below, sequenced in a study of blood T cell repertoires in COVID-19. TCRdb keeps only in-frame clones here, not all; method: immunoSEQ multiplex PCR. Among about 200,000 clones listed, 85% were seen once. Sequenced material: PBMCs or T cells enriched from blood (not recorded which). These TCRs come from a middle-aged man who had recovered from COVID-19.

Here the CDR3 DNA reads TGCGCCAGCAGCTTGGTCACTAGCGGTAAGGCCACCTACGAGCAGTACTTC. This codes for CASSLVTSGKATYEQYF. The gene calls are TRBV5-1 and TRBJ2-7; the match to TRBD2 covers 8 bases. The trim removed 0 bases at V and 2 bases at J, leaving 10 bases unmatched. The CDR3 has 17 residues. Germline V CDR1 and CDR2: SGHRS, YFSETQ.

The chain is built from TRBV2 and TRBJ2-2; 9 bases line up with TRBD1. This CDR3 spans 19 amino acids. Germline values: CDR1 SNHLY, CDR2 FYNNEI. The V segment lost 6 bases and the J segment 6 bases; nucleotides outside the gene matches: 20. CDR3 coding DNA: TGTGCCAGCAGATCCGGGACAGGGAGACCTCAAGCAATACCCGGGGAGCTGTTTTTT. It codes for CASRSGTGRPQAIPGELFF.

The gene calls are TRBV27 and TRBJ2-2; TRBD1 matches 7 bases. V lost 2 bases to trimming and J lost 5 bases; unmatched junction nucleotides: 11. In germline, CDR1 is MNHEY, CDR2 SMNVEV (reference sequence). The CDR3 is 17 amino acids. The chain's CDR3 is CASSLISHRGITGELFF. The CDR3 DNA is TGTGCCAGCAGTTTAATATCCCACAGGGGAATAACCGGGGAGCTGTTTTTT.

The rearrangement links TRBV30 to TRBJ1-5, with D possibly being TRBD1 (5 bases). The germline gives CDR1 GTSNPN, CDR2 SVGIG (reference sequence). The V end was cut by 0 bases, the J end by 6 bases, with 9 bases between. This CDR3 is built from 13 residues. The CDR3 region has the DNA TGTGCCTGGAGTGTGACAGTAGGTCAGCCCCAGCATTTT. Translated: CAWSVTVGQPQHF.

V gene TRBV19 combines with J gene TRBJ1-4; D remains unclear. The CDR3 totals 15 residues. Germline CDR1 is LNHDA and CDR2 is SQIVND (reference sequence). V was shortened by 1 base and J by 8 bases, with 14 bases between the two germline ends. The CDR3 sequence is CASSIGFGVGEKLFF. The CDR3 nucleotides are TGTGCCAGTAGTATAGGGTTCGGGGTTGGCGAAAAACTGTTTTTT.

The chain employs TRBV9 and TRBJ2-2, with 8 positions matching TRBD1. Germline-derived CDR1 and CDR2 are SGDLS and YYNGEE. The CDR3 loop spans 16 amino acids. Trimming at V came to 2 bases and at J to 3 bases, leaving 6 bases not matched to a gene. DNA of the CDR3: TGTGCCAGCAGCGTGGCGCCAGGGGGCGACACCGGGGAGCTGTTTTTT. Translating gives CASSVAPGGDTGELFF. Supplemented by reference TRBV9 and TRBJ2-2, the full variable domain reads DSGVTQTPKHLITATGQRVTLRCSPRSGDLSVYWYQQSLDQGLQFLIQYYNGEERAKGNILERFSAQQFPDLHSELNLSSLELGDSALYFCASSVAPGGDTGELFFGEGSRLTVL.

The chain uses TRBV4-1 and TRBJ2-3, with TRBD2 matching 12 bases. Trimming took 1 base from V and 6 from J; bases not matched to a gene: 5. Germline V gene sequence: CDR1 MGHRA, CDR2 YSYEKL. The CDR3 is 16 residues long. CDR3 sequence (DNA): TGCGCCAGCAGCCAAGGCGGGACTAGCGGGTGGGATACGCAGTATTTT. It encodes CASSQGGTSGWDTQYF.

This clone was observed a few times. The V and J genes are TRBV7-8 and TRBJ1-1, with D tentatively TRBD1 (6 bases). From germline, CDR1 is SGHVS and CDR2 FQNEAQ. The CDR3 contains 13 residues. Trimming removed 6 bases from V and 1 base from J, with 9 bases in between. The CDR3 spells CASRRTENTEAFF. As DNA, the CDR3 is TGTGCCAGCAGGCGGACAGAGAACACTGAAGCTTTCTTT.

The chain links TRBV3-1 (or the pseudogene TRBV3-2) to TRBJ2-1; perhaps TRBD2 as D (5 bases). The V and J ends lost 3 bases and 0 bases respectively, with 9 bases between them. Per germline, CDR1 LGHDT and CDR2 YNNKEL (reference sequence). This CDR3 contains 15 residues. The CDR3 nucleotides read TGTGCCAGCAGCCATAGCAGCGGCTCCTACAATGAGCAGTTCTTC. It yields the protein CASSHSSGSYNEQFF.

CDR3 DNA sequence: TGTGCCAGCAGTTCTTCTTTTAGAGGCTACACCTTC. It codes for CASSSSFRGYTF. The rearrangement joins TRBV2 to TRBJ1-2; D is unresolved. CDR3 length: 12 residues. Germline CDR1 reads SNHLY; CDR2 reads FYNNEI. Trimming removed 5 bases from V and 8 bases from J, with 12 bases in between.

The chain carries TRBV28 and TRBJ1-2; weak D call: TRBD1 (5 bases). The CDR3 covers 15 residues. Germline CDR1 and CDR2: MDHEN and SYDVKM. V gave up 5 bases and J gave up 4 bases, with 17 bases separating them. Written as DNA, the CDR3 is TGTGCCAGCAGTCCCGGGGGGGACGGGGCCTATGGCTACACCTTC. Its translation: CASSPGGDGAYGYTF.

This sequence joins TRBV19 and TRBJ2-7; perhaps TRBD1 as D (5 bases). The CDR3 contains 13 residues. Germline lookup yields CDR1 LNHDA and CDR2 SQIVND (reference sequence). Trimming pared 5 bases from V and 2 bases from J, leaving 10 bases between. The CDR3 nucleotides are TGTGCCAGTAGTTCAGGGCTAACCTACGAGCAGTACTTC. It encodes CASSSGLTYEQYF.

The chain couples TRBV19 to TRBJ2-1; 9 bases line up with TRBD1. CDR3 length: 13 residues. The trim removed 9 bases at V and 12 bases at J, leaving 12 bases unmatched. The germline CDR1 and CDR2 sequences are LNHDA and SQIVND (reference sequence). CDR3 sequence: CASRDRDVGGQFF. CDR3 DNA: TGTGCCAGCCGGGACAGGGATGTGGGTGGGCAGTTCTTC.

The chain carries TRBV19 and TRBJ1-3; 7 nucleotides line up with TRBD1. V gave up 10 bases and J gave up 2 bases; unmatched junction bases: 5. CDR1 is LNHDA and CDR2 is SQIVND in the germline V gene (reference sequence). This CDR3 has 13 amino acids. The CDR3 DNA is TGTGCCACCGGGACAGTCCCTGGAAACACCATATATTTT. It translates to CATGTVPGNTIYF.

The table lists this clone with a few counts. The chain links TRBV11-2 to TRBJ2-1, with 8 nucleotides matching TRBD2. CDR1 SGHAT and CDR2 FQNNGV come from the germline V gene. After removal of 5 bases from V and 7 bases from J, the junction contained 16 bases not matched to a gene. The CDR3 consists of 17 residues. The CDR3 reads CASSPGKSGSRENEQFF. CDR3 DNA sequence: TGTGCCAGCAGCCCAGGGAAAAGCGGGAGTAGGGAAAATGAGCAGTTCTTC.

The rearrangement links TRBV7-9 to TRBJ2-2; 9 nucleotides match TRBD2. V lost 11 bases, J lost 2 bases, and 6 bases stayed unmatched. CDR3 length: 14 amino acids. The germline V gene encodes CDR1 SEHNR and CDR2 FQNEAQ (reference sequence). Written as DNA, the CDR3 is TGTGCCGGGAGCGGGAGGCCTAACACCGGGGAGCTGTTTTTT. Its protein is CAGSGRPNTGELFF.

Concerning this clone: A junction end diverges from the germline sequence, so it may reflect a read error. V gene TRBV4-3 combines with J gene TRBJ2-1; no definite D call. The germline gives CDR1 LGHNA, CDR2 YSLEER. The CDR3 extends over 14 amino acids. The CDR3 here is CASRQDTSYNEQFF. Written as DNA, the CDR3 is TGCGCCAGCAGACAAGACACGAGCTACAATGAGCAGTTCTTC.

In its sample, this clone was seen once. The genes are TRBV28 and TRBJ1-2; perhaps TRBD1 as D (5 bases). Germline lookup yields CDR1 MDHEN and CDR2 SYDVKM. The CDR3 sequence is 15 residues long. Trimming shortened V by 2 bases and J by 7 bases, and 17 bases separated the two germline ends. CDR3 coding DNA: TGTGCCAGCAGTTTAGGATCCGACAGTTTTGGTGGCTACACCTTC. Amino acid sequence: CASSLGSDSFGGYTF.

V usage is TRBV30 and J usage is TRBJ2-7, with D possibly matching TRBD2 (6 bases). V was trimmed by 2 bases and J by 6 bases, leaving 17 bases between them. Germline assignment: CDR1 GTSNPN and CDR2 SVGIG (reference sequence). The CDR3 runs 14 residues. The CDR3 loop reads CAWSPDGGRGEQYF. The CDR3 DNA reads as TGTGCCTGGAGTCCCGACGGGGGAAGGGGCGAGCAGTACTTC. The full variable domain, in which reference TRBV30 and TRBJ2-7 provide the parts outside the CDR3, is SQTIHQWPATLVQPVGSPLSLECTVEGTSNPNLYWYRQAAGRGLQLLFYSVGIGQISSEVPQNLSASRPQDRQFILSSKKLLLSDSGFYLCAWSPDGGRGEQYFGPGTRLTVT.

CDR3 sequence reads: CASSSDYGNTIYF. In nucleotides, the CDR3 is TGTGCCAGCAGCTCCGACTACGGAAACACCATATATTTT. The chain has TRBV11-2 and TRBJ1-3; D is ambiguous. This CDR3 has 13 residues. V was pared by 4 bases and J by 4 bases, with 8 bases between. Germline-derived CDR1 and CDR2 are SGHAT and FQNNGV.

The chain employs TRBV4-1 and TRBJ1-3; D is ambiguous. V was clipped by 0 bases and J by 4 bases, with 10 bases between them. The CDR3 runs to 15 residues. The germline CDR1 and CDR2 sequences are MGHRA and YSYEKL. The chain's CDR3 is CASSQDRGLGNTIYF. Written as DNA, the CDR3 is TGCGCCAGCAGCCAAGATCGAGGGTTGGGAAACACCATATATTTT.

The CDR3 DNA follows: TGTGCCACCAGTTCGCAGCTAGAATTCCAAGAGACCCAGTACTTC. The encoded protein is CATSSQLEFQETQYF. The V gene is TRBV15, the J gene TRBJ2-5; no clear D. The V gene lost 6 bases and the J gene lost 1 base, with 15 bases spanning the gap. Germline V gene data show CDR1 as LNHNV and CDR2 as YYDKDF (reference sequence). This CDR3 contains 15 residues.